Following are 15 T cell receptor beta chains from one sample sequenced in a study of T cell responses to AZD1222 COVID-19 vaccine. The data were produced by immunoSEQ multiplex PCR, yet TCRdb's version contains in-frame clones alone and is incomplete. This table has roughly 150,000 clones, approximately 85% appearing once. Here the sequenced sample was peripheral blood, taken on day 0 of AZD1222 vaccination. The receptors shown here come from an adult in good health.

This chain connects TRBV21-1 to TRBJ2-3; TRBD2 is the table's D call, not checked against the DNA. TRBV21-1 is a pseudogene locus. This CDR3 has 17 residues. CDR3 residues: CASSRGGGPPTRDTQYF. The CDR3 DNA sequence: TGTGCCAGCAGCAGGGGGGGAGGGCCGCCCACACGGGATACGCAGTATTTT.

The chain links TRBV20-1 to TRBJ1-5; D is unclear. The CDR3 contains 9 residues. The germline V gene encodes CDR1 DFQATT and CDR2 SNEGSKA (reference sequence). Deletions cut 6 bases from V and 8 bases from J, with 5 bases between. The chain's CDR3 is CSAPKPQHF. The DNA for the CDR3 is TGCAGTGCCCCTAAGCCCCAGCATTTT.

In DNA, the CDR3 is TGTGCCAGCAGTGAAGAAGGGGCAGGGGGAGGCTATGGCTACACCTTC. Translating gives CASSEEGAGGGYGYTF. The V call is TRBV2, the J call TRBJ1-2; 7 nucleotides match TRBD1. CDR3 length: 16 amino acids. V lost 1 base, J lost 4 bases, and 9 bases stayed unmatched. Germline CDR1 and CDR2: SNHLY and FYNNEI.

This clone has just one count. The CDR3: CASPSFWGDQETQYF. The CDR3, as DNA: TGTGCCAGCCCTTCATTCTGGGGGGACCAAGAGACCCAGTACTTC. The chain has TRBV6-5 and TRBJ2-5, with a tentative D call TRBD2 (6 bases). CDR1 and CDR2 (germline): MNHEY, SVGAGI. The length of the CDR3 is 15 residues. V lost 8 bases and J lost 0, with 16 bases in between.

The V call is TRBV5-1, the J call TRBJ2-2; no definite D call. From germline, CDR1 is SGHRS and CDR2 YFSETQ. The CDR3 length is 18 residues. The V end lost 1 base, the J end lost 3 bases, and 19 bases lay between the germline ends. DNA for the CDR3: TGCGCCAGCAGCTTGTACCCTTTAGGAAGGGCGGACACCGGGGAGCTGTTTTTT. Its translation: CASSLYPLGRADTGELFF.

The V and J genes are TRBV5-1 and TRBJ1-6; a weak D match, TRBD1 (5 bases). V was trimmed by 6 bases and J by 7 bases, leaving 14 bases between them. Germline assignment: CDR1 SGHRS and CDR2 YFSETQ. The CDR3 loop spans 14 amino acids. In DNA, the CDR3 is TGCGCCAGCAAAAGCCAGGACAAGAATTCACCCCTCCACTTT. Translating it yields CASKSQDKNSPLHF.

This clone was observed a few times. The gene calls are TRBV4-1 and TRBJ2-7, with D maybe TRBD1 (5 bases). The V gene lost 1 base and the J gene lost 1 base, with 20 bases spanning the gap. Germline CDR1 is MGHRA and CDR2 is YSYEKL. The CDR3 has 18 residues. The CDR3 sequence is CASSQVRLSAGRSYEQYF. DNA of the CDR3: TGCGCCAGCAGCCAAGTGCGCTTGTCGGCAGGGCGGTCCTACGAGCAGTACTTC.

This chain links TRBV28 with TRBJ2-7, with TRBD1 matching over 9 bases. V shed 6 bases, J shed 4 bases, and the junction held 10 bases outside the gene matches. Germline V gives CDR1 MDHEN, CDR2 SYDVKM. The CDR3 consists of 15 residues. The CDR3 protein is CASRLRGTGMYEQYF. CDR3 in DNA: TGTGCCAGCAGACTTAGGGGGACAGGGATGTACGAGCAGTACTTC.

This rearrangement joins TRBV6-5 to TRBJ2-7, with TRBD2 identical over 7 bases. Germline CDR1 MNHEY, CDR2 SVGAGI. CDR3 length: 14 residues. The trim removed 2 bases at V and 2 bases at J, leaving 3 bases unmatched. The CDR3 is CASSYDSGTYEQYF. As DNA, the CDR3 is TGTGCCAGCAGTTACGACAGCGGGACCTACGAGCAGTACTTC.

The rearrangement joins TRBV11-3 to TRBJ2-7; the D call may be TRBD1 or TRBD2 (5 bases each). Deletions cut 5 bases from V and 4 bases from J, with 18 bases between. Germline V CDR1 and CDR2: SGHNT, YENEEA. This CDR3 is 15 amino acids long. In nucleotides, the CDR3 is TGTGCCAGCAGCGCGCTCCGGGACCTCAAATACGAGCAGTACTTC. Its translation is CASSALRDLKYEQYF.

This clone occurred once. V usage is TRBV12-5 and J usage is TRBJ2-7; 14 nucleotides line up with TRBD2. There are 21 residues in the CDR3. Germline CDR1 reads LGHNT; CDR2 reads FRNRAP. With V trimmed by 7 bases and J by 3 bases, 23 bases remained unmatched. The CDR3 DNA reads TGTGCTAGTGCCCTCACACCTAGACCGGGACTAGCGGGAGAAGTCGGCTACGAGCAGTACTTC. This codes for CASALTPRPGLAGEVGYEQYF.

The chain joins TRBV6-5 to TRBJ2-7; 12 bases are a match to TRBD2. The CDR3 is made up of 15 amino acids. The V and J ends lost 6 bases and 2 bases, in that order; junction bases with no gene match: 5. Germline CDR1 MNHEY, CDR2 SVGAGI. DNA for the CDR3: TGTGCCAGCAGCCGAACTAGCGGGGGGACCTACGAGCAGTACTTC. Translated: CASSRTSGGTYEQYF.

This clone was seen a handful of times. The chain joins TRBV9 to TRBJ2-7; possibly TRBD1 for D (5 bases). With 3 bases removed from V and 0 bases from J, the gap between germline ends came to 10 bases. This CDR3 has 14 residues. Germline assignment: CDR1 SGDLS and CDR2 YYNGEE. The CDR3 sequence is CASSAQDTSYEQYF. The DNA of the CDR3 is TGTGCCAGCAGCGCCCAGGACACCTCCTACGAGCAGTACTTC.

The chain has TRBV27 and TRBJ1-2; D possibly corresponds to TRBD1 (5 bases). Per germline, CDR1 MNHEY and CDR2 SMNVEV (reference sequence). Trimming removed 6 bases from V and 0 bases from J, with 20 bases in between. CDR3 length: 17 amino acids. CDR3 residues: CASSPHVGDLTNYGYTF. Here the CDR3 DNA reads TGTGCCAGCAGCCCCCATGTGGGGGACCTTACTAACTATGGCTACACCTTC.

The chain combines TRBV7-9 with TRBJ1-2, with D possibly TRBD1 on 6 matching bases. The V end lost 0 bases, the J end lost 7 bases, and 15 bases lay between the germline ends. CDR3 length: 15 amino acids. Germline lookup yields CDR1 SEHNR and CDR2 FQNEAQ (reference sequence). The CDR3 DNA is TGTGCCAGCAGCTTAGCCCTCTCGGGGGCGCTTGGCTACACCTTC. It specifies CASSLALSGALGYTF.